The rows below give T cell receptor beta chains drawn from one sample of a study of T cells in localized non-small cell lung cancer. The assay was immunoSEQ multiplex PCR, and TCRdb's table has in-frame clones only and misses some. This sample has over a thousand clones; about a third occur once, and the top ten carry about 6.3%. Sequenced here: lung tumor tissue, sampled before any cancer treatment. These receptors came from a female donor at least 60 years old with stage II lung adenocarcinoma. The CDR3 runs from the conserved cysteine through the conserved F or W. The D gene is left open where the match is weak. Size is stated for part of the rows, as once, few or many counts, or as a class when the clone is expanded.

V: TRBV19
length: 16
J: TRBJ1-1
D: NA
size: NA
CDR3: CASSAKRGTDHTEAFF
DNA: TGTGCCAGTAGTGCCAAACGCGGGACGGATCACACTGAAGCTTTCTTT

V: TRBV30
length: 14
J: TRBJ1-5
D: TRBD1
size: NA
CDR3: CAFVGQSNNQPQHF
DNA: TGTGCCTTCGTGGGACAGTCAAACAATCAGCCCCAGCATTTT

V: TRBV19
length: 16
J: TRBJ2-1
D: TRBD2
size: NA
CDR3: CASSIAASGGQNEQFF
DNA: TGTGCCAGTAGTATAGCGGCTAGCGGGGGGCAAAATGAGCAGTTCTTC

V: TRBV15
length: 16
J: TRBJ2-3
D: NA
size: few
CDR3: CATSRDRATSTDTQYF
DNA: TGTGCCACCAGCAGAGATAGGGCAACTAGCACAGATACGCAGTATTTT

V: TRBV11-3
length: 18
J: TRBJ2-2
D: TRBD2
size: few
CDR3: CASSLVLAGATDTGELFF
DNA: TGTGCCAGCAGCTTAGTACTAGCGGGGGCTACGGACACCGGGGAGCTGTTTTTT

V: TRBV6-8
length: 15
J: TRBJ1-1
D: NA
size: large
CDR3: CASSYSPGGDTEAFF
DNA: TGTGCCAGCAGTTACTCGCCTGGGGGGGACACTGAAGCTTTCTTT

V: TRBV29-1
length: 14
J: TRBJ1-2
D: NA
size: NA
CDR3: CSVVIVTGSFGYTF
DNA: TGCAGCGTTGTTATAGTAACAGGGTCGTTTGGCTACACCTTC

V: TRBV29-1
length: 14
J: TRBJ2-2
D: TRBD1
size: NA
CDR3: CSANRDRNTGELFF
DNA: TGCAGCGCTAACCGGGACAGGAACACCGGGGAGCTGTTTTTT

V: TRBV28
length: 12
J: TRBJ1-2
D: NA
size: NA
CDR3: CASIGALYGYTF
DNA: TGTGCCAGCATCGGGGCTCTCTATGGCTACACCTTC

V: TRBV1
length: 15
J: TRBJ2-5
D: NA
size: NA
CDR3: CASSQDPDRQETQYF
DNA: TGCGCCAGCAGCCAAGATCCCGACAGGCAAGAGACCCAGTACTTC

V: TRBV18
length: 20
J: TRBJ1-2
D: TRBD1
size: once
CDR3: CASSPLPIDRGLSSAYGYTF
DNA: TGTGCCAGCTCACCACTCCCTATAGACAGGGGGCTATCTTCGGCTTATGGCTACACCTTC

V: TRBV6-8
length: 13
J: TRBJ1-5
D: NA
size: NA
CDR3: CASSRDDNQPQHF
DNA: TGTGCCAGCAGTAGGGACGATAATCAGCCCCAGCATTTT

V: TRBV18
length: 17
J: TRBJ2-2
D: NA
size: NA
CDR3: CASSPREAGTATGELFF
DNA: TGTGCCAGCTCACCACGAGAAGCCGGGACTGCAACCGGGGAGCTGTTTTTT

V: TRBV18
length: 13
J: TRBJ2-1
D: NA
size: NA
CDR3: CASSPTPQSEQFF
DNA: TGTGCCAGCTCACCAACCCCTCAAAGTGAGCAGTTCTTC

V: TRBV19
length: 15
J: TRBJ1-2
D: TRBD1
size: NA
CDR3: CASKDRGRPLGGYTF
DNA: TGTGCCAGTAAGGACAGGGGGCGCCCCTTAGGTGGCTACACCTTC

V: TRBV30
length: 12
J: TRBJ2-7
D: NA
size: NA
CDR3: CAWSFQIYEQYF
DNA: TGTGCCTGGAGTTTCCAGATCTACGAGCAGTACTTC

V: TRBV4-1
length: 15
J: TRBJ1-3
D: NA
size: NA
CDR3: CASSQDAGSGNTIYF
DNA: TGCGCCAGCAGCCAAGACGCGGGCTCTGGAAACACCATATATTTT

V: TRBV29-1
length: 14
J: TRBJ2-7
D: NA
size: NA
CDR3: CSVDKVGGGGEQYF
DNA: TGCAGCGTTGATAAGGTCGGTGGGGGTGGCGAGCAGTACTTC

V: TRBV19
length: 15
J: TRBJ1-2
D: TRBD1
size: once
CDR3: CASRRGQAPLLGYTF
DNA: TGTGCCAGTAGGAGGGGACAGGCCCCGCTTCTGGGCTACACCTTC

V: TRBV2
length: 14
J: TRBJ2-7
D: NA
size: few
CDR3: CASSSSNLSYEQYF
DNA: TGTGCCAGCAGTAGTTCGAACTTATCCTACGAGCAGTACTTC

V: TRBV28
length: 16
J: TRBJ1-1
D: TRBD1
size: few
CDR3: CASSFNRGQGNTEAFF
DNA: TGTGCCAGCAGTTTTAACAGGGGGCAGGGGAACACTGAAGCTTTCTTT

V: TRBV18
length: 16
J: TRBJ2-1
D: NA
size: once
CDR3: CASSPNRASSYNEQFF
DNA: TGTGCCAGCTCACCGAACCGGGCATCATCCTACAATGAGCAGTTCTTC

V: TRBV15
length: 16
J: TRBJ2-3
D: TRBD2
size: large
CDR3: CATSRELAGGGDTQYF
DNA: TGTGCCACCAGCAGAGAACTAGCGGGAGGGGGGGATACGCAGTATTTT

V: TRBV30
length: 13
J: TRBJ2-7
D: NA
size: few
CDR3: CAWREYLSYEQYF
DNA: TGTGCCTGGCGGGAGTACCTCTCCTACGAGCAGTACTTC

V: TRBV19
length: 14
J: TRBJ2-7
D: NA
size: NA
CDR3: CASAEQGTTREQYF
DNA: TGTGCCAGTGCGGAACAGGGGACTACTAGGGAGCAGTACTTC

V: TRBV30
length: 16
J: TRBJ2-6
D: TRBD2
size: NA
CDR3: CAWRPGGSDGANVLTF
DNA: TGTGCCTGGAGACCGGGGGGAAGCGACGGGGCCAACGTCCTGACTTTC

V: TRBV5-1
length: 14
J: TRBJ2-1
D: NA
size: once
CDR3: CASSSLRGANEQFF
DNA: TGCGCCAGCAGCTCGCTTCGGGGGGCTAATGAGCAGTTCTTC

V: TRBV6-8
length: 12
J: TRBJ2-7
D: TRBD2
size: NA
CDR3: CASSHGGNEQYF
DNA: TGTGCCAGCAGTCACGGGGGGAACGAGCAGTACTTC

V: TRBV19
length: 15
J: TRBJ2-1
D: NA
size: NA
CDR3: CASSILTGPPGEQFF
DNA: TGTGCCAGTAGTATATTAACAGGACCCCCAGGTGAGCAGTTCTTC

V: TRBV18
length: 15
J: TRBJ1-1
D: TRBD1
size: NA
CDR3: CASSPRQGLDTEAFF
DNA: TGTGCCAGCTCACCACGACAGGGGTTGGATACTGAAGCTTTCTTT

V: TRBV30
length: 14
J: TRBJ2-7
D: NA
size: NA
CDR3: CAWSVRRVAIEQYF
DNA: TGTGCCTGGAGTGTAAGGAGGGTCGCGATCGAGCAGTACTTC

V: TRBV6-8
length: 13
J: TRBJ2-5
D: NA
size: NA
CDR3: CASCIAGFETQYF
DNA: TGTGCCAGCTGTATTGCAGGGTTCGAGACCCAGTACTTC

V: TRBV5-1
length: 16
J: TRBJ2-7
D: NA
size: NA
CDR3: CASSLEWSPTAYEQYF
DNA: TGCGCCAGCAGCTTGGAATGGTCGCCGACCGCCTACGAGCAGTACTTC

V: TRBV11-3
length: 15
J: TRBJ2-2
D: NA
size: NA
CDR3: CASSFSRDDTGELFF
DNA: TGTGCCAGCAGCTTCAGCAGGGACGACACCGGAGAGCTGTTTTTT

V: TRBV19
length: 16
J: TRBJ2-3
D: TRBD1
size: NA
CDR3: CASSIRGPVDTDTQYF
DNA: TGTGCCAGTAGTATCAGGGGGCCGGTTGACACAGATACGCAGTATTTT

V: TRBV7-2
length: 13
J: TRBJ1-5
D: NA
size: few
CDR3: CASSTGFNQPQHF
DNA: TGTGCCAGCAGTACAGGGTTCAATCAGCCCCAGCATTTT

V: TRBV6-8
length: 12
J: TRBJ1-4
D: NA
size: NA
CDR3: CASTSPVEKLFF
DNA: TGTGCCAGCACCAGCCCGGTTGAAAAACTGTTTTTT

V: TRBV11-3
length: 15
J: TRBJ2-7
D: NA
size: few
CDR3: CASSLDWGAVFEQYF
DNA: TGTGCCAGCAGCTTAGATTGGGGGGCCGTTTTCGAGCAGTACTTC

V: TRBV9
length: 14
J: TRBJ1-5
D: TRBD1
size: NA
CDR3: CASSLGGGHQPQHF
DNA: TGTGCCAGCAGTTTAGGAGGGGGCCATCAGCCCCAGCATTTT

V: TRBV11-3
length: 15
J: TRBJ2-2
D: NA
size: few
CDR3: CASSLGETLTGELFF
DNA: TGTGCCAGCAGCTTGGGGGAGACCCTTACCGGGGAGCTGTTTTTT

V: TRBV29-1
length: 13
J: TRBJ1-1
D: NA
size: NA
CDR3: CSVESRKGHKAFF
DNA: TGCAGCGTTGAATCCAGGAAGGGACACAAAGCTTTCTTT

V: TRBV11-3
length: 14
J: TRBJ1-2
D: NA
size: NA
CDR3: CASSAGADGYGYTF
DNA: TGTGCCAGCAGCGCCGGGGCAGATGGCTATGGCTACACCTTC

V: TRBV9
length: 16
J: TRBJ2-1
D: NA
size: few
CDR3: CASSVGTGMGAGEQFF
DNA: TGTGCCAGCAGCGTAGGAACAGGGATGGGGGCAGGGGAGCAGTTCTTC

V: TRBV19
length: 13
J: TRBJ1-2
D: NA
size: NA
CDR3: CASSPGGGYGYTF
DNA: TGTGCCAGTAGTCCCGGGGGCGGCTATGGCTACACCTTC

V: TRBV4-1
length: 13
J: TRBJ1-3
D: NA
size: NA
CDR3: CASSPKMGNTIYF
DNA: TGCGCCAGCAGCCCAAAAATGGGGAACACCATATATTTT

V: TRBV5-1
length: 15
J: TRBJ2-7
D: TRBD1
size: NA
CDR3: CASSLEGTVAYEQYF
DNA: TGCGCCAGCAGCTTGGAGGGGACAGTCGCCTACGAGCAGTACTTC

V: TRBV30
length: 13
J: TRBJ2-2
D: NA
size: NA
CDR3: CAWSSGWTGELFF
DNA: TGTGCCTGGAGTTCGGGTTGGACCGGGGAGCTGTTTTTT

V: TRBV28
length: 16
J: TRBJ2-5
D: NA
size: NA
CDR3: CASSLEAGGGQETQYF
DNA: TGTGCCAGCAGTTTGGAGGCAGGGGGAGGCCAAGAGACCCAGTACTTC

V: TRBV11-3
length: 15
J: TRBJ2-2
D: NA
size: medium-sized
CDR3: CASSPSGSEAGELFF
DNA: TGTGCCAGCAGCCCTTCGGGTTCCGAAGCCGGGGAGCTGTTTTTT

V: TRBV5-1
length: 16
J: TRBJ2-1
D: TRBD1
size: NA
CDR3: CASSLAPGQAYNEQFF
DNA: TGCGCCAGCAGCTTGGCCCCGGGACAGGCCTACAATGAGCAGTTCTTC

V: TRBV6-8
length: 12
J: TRBJ2-7
D: TRBD1
size: NA
CDR3: CASSPGQGRQYF
DNA: TGTGCCAGCAGTCCGGGACAGGGAAGGCAGTACTTC

V: TRBV28
length: 16
J: TRBJ2-7
D: TRBD1
size: NA
CDR3: CASSSNPGQGIYEQYF
DNA: TGTGCCAGCAGTTCAAATCCGGGACAGGGTATCTACGAGCAGTACTTC

V: TRBV1
length: 15
J: TRBJ2-7
D: NA
size: few
CDR3: CASSQTSGGSYEQYF
DNA: TGCGCCAGCAGCCAGACTAGCGGGGGCTCCTACGAGCAGTACTTC

V: TRBV7-8
length: 14
J: TRBJ2-7
D: NA
size: few
CDR3: CASSLLGTSTEQYF
DNA: TGTGCCAGCAGCTTATTGGGTACTTCTACCGAGCAGTACTTC

V: TRBV11-3
length: 15
J: TRBJ2-1
D: TRBD1
size: medium-sized
CDR3: CASSLGQGSYNEQFF
DNA: TGTGCCAGCAGCTTGGGACAGGGCTCCTACAATGAGCAGTTCTTC

V: TRBV9
length: 13
J: TRBJ2-7
D: NA
size: medium-sized
CDR3: CASSVGQYSEQYF
DNA: TGTGCCAGCAGCGTAGGGCAGTACAGCGAGCAGTACTTC

V: TRBV6-1
length: 13
J: TRBJ2-2
D: NA
size: NA
CDR3: CAISEGAPGELFF
DNA: TGTGCCATCAGTGAAGGAGCCCCCGGGGAGCTGTTTTTT

V: TRBV28
length: 14
J: TRBJ1-2
D: TRBD1
size: NA
CDR3: CASRLQGDGYGYTF
DNA: TGTGCCAGCAGACTTCAGGGGGATGGCTATGGCTACACCTTC